This T cell receptor (beta chain) was obtained from a study of blood T cell repertoires in COVID-19. Overall study: The United States, Italy and Spain provided the acute and convalescent COVID-19 samples.

The V end lost 1 base, the J end lost 2 bases, and 13 bases lay between the germline ends. The length of the CDR3 is 16 residues. CDR1 and CDR2 from the germline V gene are MNHNS and SASEGT. Participant age was roughly 18 to 100 years, and participants resided in fewer than 25 US areas. Donors were grouped by their self-reported clinical history. Authors' processing steps: Estimated nucleated cell counts came from reference gene primer amplification. Some clones are missing from TCRdb's copy, which holds only in-frame ones; the method was immunoSEQ multiplex PCR. That table supplies the V and J calls and clone size; D and trimming were determined from the DNA. The table shows approximately 390,000 clones, with roughly 90% occurring only once.

The sequencing sample was made of PBMCs or T cells enriched from blood (not recorded which). The clonotype comes from a woman between 40 and 55 years old with acute COVID-19. The chain uses TRBV6-1 and TRBJ2-3; TRBD2 is a possible D gene (5 bases). The CDR3 DNA sequence: TGTGCCAGCAGTGAAGTTAGCGCGTACTACACAGATACGCAGTATTTT. Translating gives CASSEVSAYYTDTQYF.